A selection of T cell receptor beta chains follows, all from one sample in a study of OX40 agonist ivuxolimab in advanced cancers. Profiling relied on immunoSEQ multiplex PCR, and the TCRdb table lists in-frame clones only, not all of them. Found here are under 80,000 clones, about 86% of them singletons; the top ten hold 2% to 2.5%. The starting material was CD4+ or CD8+ T cells sorted from blood, obtained in a trial of the OX40 agonist ivuxolimab. Receptors were obtained from an adult with an advanced solid tumor such as melanoma, head and neck, liver or kidney cancer. CDR3s include the opening cysteine and the closing phenylalanine or tryptophan. The order of the fields is D gene, V gene, J gene, CDR3 length, clone size, CDR3 protein, CDR3 DNA. D genes are given only for firm matches. Some rows mark clone size as missing; the rest say once, few, many or name a class of expanded clone.

TRBD2	TRBV28	TRBJ2-3	15	once	CASMWAGEGTDTQYF	TGTGCCAGCATGTGGGCGGGAGAGGGCACAGATACGCAGTATTTT
.	TRBV6-1	TRBJ1-1	13	.	CASSDQRDTEAFF	TGTGCCAGCAGTGATCAACGGGACACTGAAGCTTTCTTT
.	TRBV28	TRBJ1-1	14	.	CASSSKGLNTEAFF	TGTGCCAGCAGTTCAAAAGGTCTGAACACTGAAGCTTTCTTT
TRBD1	TRBV6-1	TRBJ1-2	13	.	CASSWDSEAGYTF	TGTGCCAGCAGTTGGGACAGCGAAGCAGGCTACACCTTC
.	TRBV2	TRBJ2-7	13	.	CASSTSRRYEQYF	TGTGCCAGCAGTACGAGCCGAAGGTACGAGCAGTACTTC
TRBD1	TRBV25-1	TRBJ2-5	15	.	CASSEVGQGQETQYF	TGTGCCAGCAGTGAAGTAGGACAGGGTCAAGAGACCCAGTACTTC
.	TRBV7-9	TRBJ2-7	13	.	CASSPGVTYEQYF	TGTGCCAGCAGCCCCGGGGTTACCTACGAGCAGTACTTC
TRBD1	TRBV2	TRBJ1-6	13	.	CASMLDRDSPLHF	TGTGCCAGCATGCTGGACAGGGATTCACCCCTCCACTTT
.	TRBV5-1	TRBJ1-3	16	few	CASSPYSSGSGNTIYF	TGCGCCAGCAGCCCCTACAGTTCGGGCTCTGGAAACACCATATATTTT
TRBD1	TRBV25-1	TRBJ1-3	16	.	CASSELTGGYGNTIYF	TGTGCCAGCAGTGAATTGACAGGGGGTTATGGAAACACCATATATTTT
.	TRBV10-1	TRBJ2-3	14	.	CASSVGGSTDTQYF	TGCGCCAGCAGTGTAGGAGGGTCCACAGATACGCAGTATTTT
.	TRBV28	TRBJ1-3	13	.	CASIDSSGNTIYF	TGTGCCAGCATTGACAGCTCTGGAAACACCATATATTTT
.	TRBV2	TRBJ2-2	14	.	CASCPRLNTGELFF	TGTGCCAGTTGTCCCAGACTAAATACCGGGGAGCTGTTTTTT
TRBD1	TRBV30	TRBJ1-4	14	.	CAWSVQGRSEKLFF	TGTGCCTGGAGTGTACAGGGGCGTAGTGAAAAACTGTTTTTT
.	TRBV11-2	TRBJ2-7	15	once	CASSLVSRRSYEQYF	TGTGCCAGCAGCTTAGTCAGCCGCCGCTCCTACGAGCAGTACTTC
TRBD2	TRBV7-2	TRBJ2-5	15	.	CASSFQSGGEETQYF	TGTGCCAGCAGCTTTCAGAGCGGGGGGGAAGAGACCCAGTACTTC
TRBD1	TRBV7-9	TRBJ1-2	14	.	CASSFGGGEGGYTF	TGTGCCAGCAGCTTCGGAGGGGGCGAGGGCGGCTACACCTTC
TRBD2	TRBV7-9	TRBJ2-7	15	.	CASSSKAGVPYEQYF	TGTGCCAGCAGCTCGAAGGCGGGGGTCCCCTACGAGCAGTACTTC
.	TRBV7-6	TRBJ2-1	13	.	CASSLRGDNEQFF	TGTGCCAGCAGCTTAAGAGGGGATAATGAGCAGTTCTTC
TRBD2	TRBV6-5	TRBJ2-7	15	.	CASSYGGGPLYEQYF	TGTGCCAGCAGTTACGGCGGGGGACCTCTCTACGAGCAGTACTTC
.	TRBV30	TRBJ2-2	13	.	CAWMLHRSGELFF	TGTGCCTGGATGCTCCACCGATCCGGGGAGCTGTTTTTT
.	TRBV5-5	TRBJ2-7	15	.	CASSRDRSGSYEQYF	TGTGCCAGCAGCAGAGACAGGTCCGGCTCCTACGAGCAGTACTTC
.	TRBV18	TRBJ1-2	14	.	CASSPLDGADGYTF	TGTGCCAGCTCACCCCTGGACGGGGCGGATGGCTACACCTTC
TRBD1	TRBV6-6	TRBJ1-6	14	.	CASSYGQGNSPLHF	TGTGCCAGCAGTTACGGACAGGGTAATTCACCCCTCCACTTT
TRBD2	TRBV5-4	TRBJ2-2	16	.	CASSQSAGGYTGELFF	TGTGCCAGCAGCCAATCAGCGGGAGGGTACACCGGGGAGCTGTTTTTT
.	TRBV5-1	TRBJ1-1	14	.	CASSLWGFETEAFF	TGCGCCAGCAGCTTGTGGGGGTTTGAGACTGAAGCTTTCTTT
.	TRBV9	TRBJ2-3	15	.	CASSPPGSYTDTQYF	TGTGCCAGCAGCCCCCCGGGCAGCTACACAGATACGCAGTATTTT
TRBD1	TRBV19	TRBJ1-6	15	.	CASRGQELDNSPLHF	TGTGCCAGTAGAGGACAGGAGCTTGACAATTCACCCCTCCACTTT
.	TRBV2	TRBJ2-5	15	once	CASSGAAGWQETQYF	TGTGCCAGCAGTGGGGCAGCGGGCTGGCAAGAGACCCAGTACTTC
.	TRBV28	TRBJ2-1	14	.	CASRNSDVYNDQFF	TGTGCCAGCAGGAACTCGGACGTTTACAATGATCAGTTCTTC
TRBD2	TRBV10-3	TRBJ2-5	14	.	CATKETSAQETQYF	TGTGCCACCAAGGAGACTAGCGCGCAAGAGACCCAGTACTTC
.	TRBV7-9	TRBJ2-1	13	.	CASSLGTRGEQFF	TGTGCCAGCAGCTTAGGGACAAGGGGTGAGCAGTTCTTC
.	TRBV12-5	TRBJ2-3	12	.	CASGFNEDTQYF	TGTGCTAGTGGTTTCAATGAAGATACGCAGTATTTT
.	TRBV29-1	TRBJ2-7	13	.	CSVCFPGINEQYF	TGCAGCGTTTGCTTCCCAGGGATCAACGAGCAGTACTTC
.	TRBV28	TRBJ1-5	16	.	CASSLFLGAIKQPQHF	TGTGCCAGCAGTTTATTTCTGGGGGCGATAAAGCAGCCCCAGCATTTT
.	TRBV7-2	TRBJ1-2	13	.	CASSSHRESGYTF	TGTGCCAGCAGCTCCCACAGGGAGAGCGGCTACACCTTC
.	TRBV15	TRBJ2-5	13	.	CATAKQGSETQYF	TGTGCCACCGCAAAACAGGGCTCGGAGACCCAGTACTTC
.	TRBV21-1	TRBJ1-5	17	.	CASRWARDRNSNQPQHF	TGTGCCAGCAGATGGGCCCGGGACAGAAATAGCAATCAGCCCCAGCATTTT
TRBD2	TRBV7-3	TRBJ2-3	13	.	CASRLAGSDTQYF	TGTGCCAGCAGACTAGCGGGTTCAGATACGCAGTATTTT
.	TRBV18	TRBJ2-1	16	.	CASSPPLSGTYNEQFF	TGTGCCAGCTCACCACCATTATCCGGGACCTACAATGAGCAGTTCTTC
TRBD1	TRBV7-2	TRBJ1-2	15	.	CASSRTDRPNYGYTF	TGTGCCAGCAGCCGAACGGACAGGCCTAACTATGGCTACACCTTC
.	TRBV19	TRBJ1-1	11	.	CASSIRVEAFF	TGTGCCAGTAGTATTCGGGTAGAAGCTTTCTTT